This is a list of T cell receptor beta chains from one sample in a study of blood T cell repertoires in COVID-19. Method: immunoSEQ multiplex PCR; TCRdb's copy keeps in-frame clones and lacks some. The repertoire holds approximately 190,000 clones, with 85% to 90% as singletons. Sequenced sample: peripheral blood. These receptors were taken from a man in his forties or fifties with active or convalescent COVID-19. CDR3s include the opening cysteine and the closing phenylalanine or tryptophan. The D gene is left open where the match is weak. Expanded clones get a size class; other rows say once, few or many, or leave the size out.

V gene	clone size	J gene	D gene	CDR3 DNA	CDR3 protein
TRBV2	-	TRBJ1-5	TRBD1	TGTGCCAGCATTGGACAGGGGAATCAGCCCCAGCATTTT	CASIGQGNQPQHF
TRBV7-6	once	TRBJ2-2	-	TGTGCCAGCAGCTTATCAGGCCACACCGGGGAGCTGTTTTTT	CASSLSGHTGELFF
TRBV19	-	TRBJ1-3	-	TGTGCCAGTAGTATAGTTTCCGGGAACTCTGGAAACACCATATATTTT	CASSIVSGNSGNTIYF
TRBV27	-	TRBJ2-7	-	TGTGCCAGCAGTTTGGGCATTCACTACGAGCAGTACTTC	CASSLGIHYEQYF
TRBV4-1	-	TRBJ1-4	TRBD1	TGCGCCAGCAGCCCCTCGACAGGGGTAGAAAAACTGTTTTTT	CASSPSTGVEKLFF
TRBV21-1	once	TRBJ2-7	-	TGTGCCAGCAGCAAAGTTGCGGGATCCTACGAGCAGTACTTC	CASSKVAGSYEQYF
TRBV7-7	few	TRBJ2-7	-	TGTGCTAGCAGCTTAGCGACAGTTGGGGAGCAGTACTTC	CASSLATVGEQYF
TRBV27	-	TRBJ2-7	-	TGTGCCAGCAGTTTAATGCCAGGACAGACCTACGAGCAGTACTTC	CASSLMPGQTYEQYF
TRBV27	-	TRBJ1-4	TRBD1	TGTGCCAGCAGTTTGTACAGGGGGGATGAAAAACTGTTTTTT	CASSLYRGDEKLFF
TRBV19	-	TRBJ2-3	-	TGTGCCAGTAGTACCCCCCAGGGCCATACGCAGTATTTT	CASSTPQGHTQYF
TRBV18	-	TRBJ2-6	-	TGTGCCAGCTCACCACCGGCTTCTGGGGCCAACGTCCTGACTTTC	CASSPPASGANVLTF
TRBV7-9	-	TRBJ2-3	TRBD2	TGTGCCAGCAGCTTAAGGCGGGAGGGAGTTACAGATACGCAGTATTTT	CASSLRREGVTDTQYF
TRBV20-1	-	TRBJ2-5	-	TGCAGTGCTACAGTACAAGAGACCCAGTACTTC	CSATVQETQYF
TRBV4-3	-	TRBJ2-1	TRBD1	TGCGCCAGCAGCCAAGGACAGGGGGTCTACAATGAGCAGTTCTTC	CASSQGQGVYNEQFF
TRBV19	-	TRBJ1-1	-	TGTGCCAGTAGGGTCGTGTCCGCAGCTGAAGCTTTCTTT	CASRVVSAAEAFF
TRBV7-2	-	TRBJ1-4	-	TGTGCCAGCAGCTTACAGGGTAATGGTGAAAAACTGTTTTTT	CASSLQGNGEKLFF
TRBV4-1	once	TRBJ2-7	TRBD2	TGCGCCAGCAGCCCCCGTGGGGGGGAGTTAACCTACGAGCAGTACTTC	CASSPRGGELTYEQYF
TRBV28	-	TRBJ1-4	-	TGTGCCAGCAGTTTAGCGGCTTATACCATATCTAATGAAAAACTGTTTTTT	CASSLAAYTISNEKLFF
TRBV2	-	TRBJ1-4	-	TGTGCCAGCAGTGAAGCGCTTCGTGGCAGGGGAGTTTGGACCTATGAAAAACTGTTTTTT	CASSEALRGRGVWTYEKLFF
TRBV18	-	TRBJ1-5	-	TGTGCCAGACGTCTATTGGATCAGCCCCAGCATTTT	CARRLLDQPQHF
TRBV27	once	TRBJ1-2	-	TGTGCCAGCAGTTTACAGGGCCCAAACTATGGCTACACCTTC	CASSLQGPNYGYTF
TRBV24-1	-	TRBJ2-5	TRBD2	TGTGCCACCAGTGAAACCTTTCTAGCGGGAGCAGGAGAGACCCAGTACTTC	CATSETFLAGAGETQYF
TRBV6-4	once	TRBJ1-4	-	TGTGCCAGCAGTGACTCCGAGGACACGGTCCTAGATGAAAAACTGTTTTTT	CASSDSEDTVLDEKLFF
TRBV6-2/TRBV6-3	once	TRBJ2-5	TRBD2	TGTGCCAGCAGTGGGACTAGCGGGGGGGCCGAAGAGACCCAGTACTTC	CASSGTSGGAEETQYF
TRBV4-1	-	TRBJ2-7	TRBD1	TGCGCCAGCAGCCATCCCGCAGGGGGATCCTACGAGCAGTACTTC	CASSHPAGGSYEQYF
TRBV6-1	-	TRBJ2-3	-	TGTGCCAGCAGTGAAGTCAGGGCTTCCACAGATACGCAGTATTTT	CASSEVRASTDTQYF
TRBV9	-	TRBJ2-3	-	TGTGCCAGCAGCGTAGTCCCCCAGGGTAGGGATACGCAGTATTTT	CASSVVPQGRDTQYF
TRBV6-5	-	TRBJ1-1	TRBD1	TGTGCCAGCAGTTCCCCGGGACAGGGGAACACTGAAGCTTTCTTT	CASSSPGQGNTEAFF
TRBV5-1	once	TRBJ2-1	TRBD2	TGCGCCAGCAGCCAGACTAGCGGGAGGGCTAACAATGAGCAGTTCTTC	CASSQTSGRANNEQFF
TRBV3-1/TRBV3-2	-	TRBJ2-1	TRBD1	TGTGCCAGCAGCCTACCGGGACAGGGAATGGATGAGCAGTTCTTC	CASSLPGQGMDEQFF
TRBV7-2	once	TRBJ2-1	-	TGTGCCAGCAGCTTAGAATGGGCGCTCGATGAGCAGTTCTTC	CASSLEWALDEQFF
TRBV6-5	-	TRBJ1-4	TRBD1	TGTGCCACCCGTTCAGGGGGCACTAATGAAAAACTGTTTTTT	CATRSGGTNEKLFF
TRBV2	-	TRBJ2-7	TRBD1	TGTGCCAGCAGTTCGGACAGGGGGCGTACCTACGAGCAGTACTTC	CASSSDRGRTYEQYF
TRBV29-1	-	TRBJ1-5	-	TGCAGCGTCCAACTGTCGGTGGGCAATCAGCCCCAGCATTTT	CSVQLSVGNQPQHF
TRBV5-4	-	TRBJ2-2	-	TGTGCCAGCAGCTCCGGTGGGCCCTTTTTGTACACCGGGGAGCTGTTTTTT	CASSSGGPFLYTGELFF
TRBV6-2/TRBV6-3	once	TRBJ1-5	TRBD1	TGTGCCAGCAGCAAGAACAGGGGGCGAACTTATAGCAATCAGCCCCAGCATTTT	CASSKNRGRTYSNQPQHF
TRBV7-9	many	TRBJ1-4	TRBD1	TGTGCCAGCAGCTACTCAGGACAGGGAGCTAATGAAAAACTGTTTTTT	CASSYSGQGANEKLFF
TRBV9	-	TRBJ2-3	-	TGTGCCAGCAGTGAAGGGGGCACAGATACGCAGTATTTT	CASSEGGTDTQYF
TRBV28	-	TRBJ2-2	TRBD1	TGTGCCAGCAGTACTGGACAGGGTATTACCGGGGAGCTGTTTTTT	CASSTGQGITGELFF
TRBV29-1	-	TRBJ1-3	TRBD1	TGCAGCGCCGAGACAGGGAAAGGAAACACCATATATTTT	CSAETGKGNTIYF
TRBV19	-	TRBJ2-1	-	TGTGCCAGTAGTAGGGATGAGGGATACAATGAGCAGTTCTTC	CASSRDEGYNEQFF
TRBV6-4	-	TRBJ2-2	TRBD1	TGTGCCAGCAGTGTAGAGGGGGCTCCGAACACCGGGGAGCTGTTTTTT	CASSVEGAPNTGELFF
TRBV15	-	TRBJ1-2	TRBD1	TGTGCCACCAGCCCGACAGGGGAGGAGGAAGGCTACACCTTC	CATSPTGEEEGYTF
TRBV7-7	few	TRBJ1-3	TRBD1	TGTGCCAGCAGCCTGGAACTTGGGGACAGGACGAGCTCTGGAAACACCATATATTTT	CASSLELGDRTSSGNTIYF
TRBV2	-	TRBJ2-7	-	TGTGCCAGCAGTGAAGTGCCTGACGGGGTGAGTGCCGAGCAGTACTTC	CASSEVPDGVSAEQYF
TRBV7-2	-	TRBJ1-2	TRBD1	TGTGCCAGCAACACACAGCTTGGCATAGGGGGCGACTCCTATGGCTACACCTTC	CASNTQLGIGGDSYGYTF
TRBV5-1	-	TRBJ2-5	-	TGCGCCAGCAGCCAGGGAGGGGGGGAGACCCAGTACTTC	CASSQGGGETQYF
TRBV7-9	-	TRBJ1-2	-	TGTGCCAGCAGCTTCCAGAGGGAGGGTGGCTACACCTTC	CASSFQREGGYTF
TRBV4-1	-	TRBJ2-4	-	TGCGCCAGCGGATATATAGAGGGATCAGCCAAAAACATTCAGTACTTC	CASGYIEGSAKNIQYF
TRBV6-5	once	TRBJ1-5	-	TGTGCCAGCAGTACAGGCAATCAGCCCCAGCATTTT	CASSTGNQPQHF
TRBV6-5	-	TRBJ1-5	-	TGTGCCAGCAGCCTAAGGGGAATTAGCAATCAGCCCCAGCATTTT	CASSLRGISNQPQHF
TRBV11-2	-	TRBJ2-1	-	TGTGCCAGCAGCTTAGAGAGGCCCAATGAGCAGTTCTTC	CASSLERPNEQFF
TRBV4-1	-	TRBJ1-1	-	TGCGCCAGCAGCCACGGAGGTCATACTGAAGCTTTCTTT	CASSHGGHTEAFF
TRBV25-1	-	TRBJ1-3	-	TGTGCCAGCAGCGACAGGATCTCTGGAAACACCATATATTTT	CASSDRISGNTIYF
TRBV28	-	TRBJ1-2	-	TGTGCCAGCAGTTTACGGTCTTTGGTACAGGCCTTAAACTATGGCTACACCTTC	CASSLRSLVQALNYGYTF